This T cell receptor (beta chain) was obtained from a study of blood T cell repertoires in COVID-19. Study-wide context: T cells, B-cell-depleted T cells, or PBMCs provided the cDNA or gDNA that served as material.

The CDR3 loop spans 8 amino acids. The germline CDR1 and CDR2 sequences are SGHTA and FQGNSA. Losses at the gene ends were 10 bases for V and 14 bases for J; bases not matched to a gene: 3. Authors' data handling: Using reference gene primer amplification, nucleated cell counts were estimated. Assay used: immunoSEQ multiplex PCR; TCRdb lists only in-frame clones, some missing. V, J and clone size reflect that table, while D and trimming were determined from the DNA. The sample holds about 68,000 clones, more than 80% seen once. Input material: peripheral blood. The V call is TRBV7-2, the J call TRBJ2-3; 7 nucleotides align to TRBD1. The receptor was isolated from a man aged 30 to 39 with acute or convalescent COVID-19. The CDR3 loop is CANTGVYF. CDR3 nucleotides: TGTGCCAACACAGGGGTGTATTTT.